This T cell receptor (beta chain) came from a study of CD8 T cells in Susac syndrome. Random hexamers were used to reverse transcribe roughly 0.5 to 1 ug of RNA. TCRdb re-derived calls from the immunoSEQ multiplex PCR reads in MiXCR, one entry per CDR3 protein. This sample has about 150,000 distinct CDR3 sequences, with nearly 97% found just once. The V gene's germline CDR1 is SQVTM and CDR2 ANQGSEA. This CDR3 region has 13 residues. V lost 5 bases and J lost 6, with 13 bases in between. The gene calls are TRBV29-1 and TRBJ2-2; the D is unclear. Sequenced: CD8+ T cells from PBMCs. The receptor was derived from a human donor with multiple sclerosis. The CDR3 nucleotides read TGCAGCGTTCTCGTGACGTGGGCCGGGGAGCTGTTTTTT. Protein: CSVLVTWAGELFF.